This TCR beta chain appears in the sequencing data of a study of cytomegalovirus exposure and HLA in healthy donors. CDR1 and CDR2 (germline): GTSNPN, SVGIG (reference sequence). This CDR3 region has 18 residues. Trimming pared 4 bases from V and 0 bases from J, leaving 19 bases between. Primers for the PCR totalled 60 Vbeta and 13 Jbeta. Sequencing used immunoSEQ multiplex PCR; TCRdb keeps in-frame clones, though not all of them. The table lists roughly 120,000 clones, roughly 72% of them singletons. Findings and limits, study-wide: Some segments of the V type, notably TRBV6-2 and TRBV6-3, were excluded as indistinguishable. In an earlier analysis, in some 540 donors, most V segments appeared productive either ~87% or ~30% of the time. A later analysis by the authors found several of the most significant clusters apparently linked to common viral pathogens. Follow-up analysis later connected one missense variant in DCLRE1C with trimming of TCR beta V- and J-genes.

This clone was observed a few times. Its specificity is unknown. The material sequenced was PBMCs. This rearrangement joins TRBV30 to TRBJ1-6; perhaps TRBD1 as D (6 bases). The origin of this receptor is a woman in her 50s in good health and CMV-seropositive. CDR3 residues: CAWMGPVQGRSYNSPLHF. CDR3 DNA sequence: TGTGCCTGGATGGGTCCTGTACAGGGTCGCTCCTATAATTCACCCCTCCACTTT. The entire variable domain, with the rest obtained from reference TRBV30 and TRBJ1-6, is as follows: SQTIHQWPATLVQPVGSPLSLECTVEGTSNPNLYWYRQAAGRGLQLLFYSVGIGQISSEVPQNLSASRPQDRQFILSSKKLLLSDSGFYLCAWMGPVQGRSYNSPLHFGNGTRLTVT.